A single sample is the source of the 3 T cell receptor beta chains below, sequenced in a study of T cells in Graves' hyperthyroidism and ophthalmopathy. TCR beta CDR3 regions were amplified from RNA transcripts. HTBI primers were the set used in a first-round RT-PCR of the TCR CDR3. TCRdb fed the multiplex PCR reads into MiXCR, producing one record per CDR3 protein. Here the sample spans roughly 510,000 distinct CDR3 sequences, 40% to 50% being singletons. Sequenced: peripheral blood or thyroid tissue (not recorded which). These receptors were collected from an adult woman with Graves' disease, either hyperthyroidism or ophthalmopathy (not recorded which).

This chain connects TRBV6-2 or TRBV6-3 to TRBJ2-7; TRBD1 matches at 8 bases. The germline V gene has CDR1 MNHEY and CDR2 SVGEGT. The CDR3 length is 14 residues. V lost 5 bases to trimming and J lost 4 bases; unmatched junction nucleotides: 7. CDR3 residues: CASSRYRGDYEQYF. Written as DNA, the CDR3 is TGTGCCAGCAGTCGGTACAGGGGGGATTACGAGCAGTACTTC.

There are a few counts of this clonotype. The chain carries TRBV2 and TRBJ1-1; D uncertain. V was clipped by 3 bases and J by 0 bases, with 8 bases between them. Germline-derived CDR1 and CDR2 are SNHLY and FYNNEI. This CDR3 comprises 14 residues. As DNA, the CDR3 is TGTGCCAGCAGTGACGGCGGGCTGAACACTGAAGCTTTCTTT. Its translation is CASSDGGLNTEAFF.

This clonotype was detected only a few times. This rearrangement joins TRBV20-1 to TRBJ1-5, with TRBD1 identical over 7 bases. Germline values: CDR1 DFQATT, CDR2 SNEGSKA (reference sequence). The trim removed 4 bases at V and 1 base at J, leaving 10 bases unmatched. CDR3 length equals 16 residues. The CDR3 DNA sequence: TGCAGTGCTACACCGACAGGGAGGGGAAGCAATCAGCCCCAGCATTTT. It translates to CSATPTGRGSNQPQHF.